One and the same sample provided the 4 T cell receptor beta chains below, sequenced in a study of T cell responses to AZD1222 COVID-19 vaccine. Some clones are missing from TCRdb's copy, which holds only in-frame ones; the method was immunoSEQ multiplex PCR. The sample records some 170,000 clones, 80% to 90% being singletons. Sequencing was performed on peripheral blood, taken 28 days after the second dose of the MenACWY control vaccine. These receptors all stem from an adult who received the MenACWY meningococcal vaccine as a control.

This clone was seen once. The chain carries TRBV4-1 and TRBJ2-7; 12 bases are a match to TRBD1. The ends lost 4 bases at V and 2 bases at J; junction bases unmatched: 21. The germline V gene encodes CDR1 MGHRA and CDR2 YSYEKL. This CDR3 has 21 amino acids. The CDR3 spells CASSPRGPRDRGLLRPYEQYF. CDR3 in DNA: TGCGCCAGCAGCCCGAGAGGCCCCCGGGACAGGGGGCTTCTTAGGCCCTACGAGCAGTACTTC.

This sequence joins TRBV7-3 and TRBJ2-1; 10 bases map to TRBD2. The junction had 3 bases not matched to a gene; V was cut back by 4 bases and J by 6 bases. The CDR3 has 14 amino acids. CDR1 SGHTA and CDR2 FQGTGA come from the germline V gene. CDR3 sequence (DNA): TGTGCCAGCAGCTCGACTAGCGGGCCCAATGAGCAGTTCTTC. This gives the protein CASSSTSGPNEQFF.

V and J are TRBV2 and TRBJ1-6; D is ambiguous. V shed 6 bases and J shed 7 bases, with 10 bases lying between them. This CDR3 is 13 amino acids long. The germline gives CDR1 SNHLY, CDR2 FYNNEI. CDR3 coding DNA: TGTGCCAGCAGGCCAAGCCTGAATTCACCCCTCCACTTT. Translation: CASRPSLNSPLHF.

The CDR3 DNA reads TGTGCCAGCAGCCAAGATCGGGGACAGCATCAGCCCCAGCATTTT. This encodes CASSQDRGQHQPQHF. The chain has TRBV4-2 and TRBJ1-5; 7 nucleotides line up with TRBD1. Unmatched junction bases numbered 4, after V lost 0 bases and J lost 5 bases. The CDR3 is 15 residues long. Germline CDR1 is LGHNA and CDR2 is YNFKEQ.